Below are 15 T cell receptor delta chains sequenced from a single sample in a study of Vδ1+ human thymocytes. The antigens of these receptors remain unknown. Findings and limits, study-wide: Highly polyclonal TRG and TRD repertoires with Gaussian CDR3 length distributions appeared in thymus.

RNA was extracted from the cells and then reverse transcribed. The CDR3 regions were amplified by multiplex PCR from V-gene primers to a constant-region primer. TCRdb re-analyzed the multiplex PCR reads via CATT. The sample lists approximately 25,000 delta-chain clones, nearly 7.5% occurring once. Sequenced material: Vdelta1+ gamma-delta thymocytes from the thymus. Subset indicated: FACS-sorted CD3+ TCRalphabeta- TCRVdelta1+ TCRVdelta2- thymocytes. The origin of the receptors is a girl under three years old who had congenital heart surgery.

V usage is TRDV1 and J usage is TRDJ1; D is possibly TRDD3 (6 bases). The CDR3 contains 14 residues. The germline V and J ends were trimmed by 3 bases and 0 bases, with 8 bases remaining between them. In germline, CDR1 is TSWWSYY, CDR2 QGS. CDR3 bases: TGTGCTCTTGGGGACCGGGGATACACCGATAAACTCATCTTT. Protein: CALGDRGYTDKLIF.

This chain uses TRDV1 with TRDJ1, with TRDD3 matching over 9 bases. TCRdb gives no J gene; it was assigned here by matching the DNA to germline. This CDR3 spans 18 amino acids. Germline V lookup: CDR1 TSWWSYY, CDR2 QGS. Losses at the gene ends were 1 base for V and 7 bases for J; bases not matched to a gene: 16. The CDR3 DNA reads TGTGCTCTTGGGGAACCTCTCCGATTTTACTGGGGGACCCCTAAACTCATCTTT. It yields the protein CALGEPLRFYWGTPKLIF.

The rearrangement joins TRDV1 to TRDJ1; 8 nucleotides align to TRDD3. Germline loops: CDR1 TSWWSYY, CDR2 QGS. Germline trimming cut 2 bases from V and 0 bases from J; bases unmatched to any gene: 14. CDR3 size: 19 residues. The CDR3 DNA reads TGTGCTCTTGGGGAATCCCATAACCTGGGGGACATGTACACCGATAAACTCATCTTT. This codes for CALGESHNLGDMYTDKLIF.

This clone turned up a few times. The V gene is TRDV1, the J gene TRDJ1; 8 bases fit TRDD3. This CDR3 spans 19 amino acids. V gave up 0 bases and J gave up 0 bases; unmatched junction bases: 12. Germline V gives CDR1 TSWWSYY, CDR2 QGS. The CDR3 region has the DNA TGTGCTCTTGGGGAACTACATGGGGGATGTCCCCCGTACACCGATAAACTCATCTTT. It encodes CALGELHGGCPPYTDKLIF.

This clone has just a few counts. This rearrangement joins TRDV1 to TRDJ1; 12 bases match TRDD3. The CDR3 spans 22 residues. Germline V gives CDR1 TSWWSYY, CDR2 QGS. Trimming removed 5 bases from V and 2 bases from J; junction bases left unmatched: 24. CDR3 sequence (DNA): TGTGCTCTTGGGAAAGGGGCCTTCCTACTGGGGGATACAGCGGTTTGGACCGATAAACTCATCTTT. Protein product: CALGKGAFLLGDTAVWTDKLIF.

The J gene is TRDJ1, the V gene TRDV1, with TRDD3 matching 13 bases. Since TCRdb gives no J gene, matching the DNA to germline was used here to assign it. CDR3 length: 20 amino acids. Germline CDR1 is TSWWSYY and CDR2 is QGS. The ends lost 2 bases at V and 0 bases at J; junction bases unmatched: 12. The CDR3 DNA reads as TGTGCTCTTGGGGAATTCGGGGGGACTGGGGGATACGCGGACACCGATAAACTCATCTTT. Translation: CALGEFGGTGGYADTDKLIF.

This clone came up a few times. V usage is TRDV1 and J usage is TRDJ1; D is unresolved. Germline V gene data show CDR1 as TSWWSYY and CDR2 as QGS. V gave up 4 bases and J gave up 0 bases, with 27 bases separating them. The CDR3 extends over 20 amino acids. This CDR3 is CALGALRTLTFSGYTDKLIF. CDR3 sequence (DNA): TGTGCTCTTGGGGCACTACGAACCCTGACTTTCTCGGGGTACACCGATAAACTCATCTTT.

The chain has TRDV2 and TRDJ2; 9 bases are a match to TRDD3. Germline lookup yields CDR1 GEAIGNYY and CDR2 EKD. The CDR3 loop spans 17 amino acids. Losses at the gene ends were 8 bases for V and 7 bases for J; bases not matched to a gene: 19. As DNA, the CDR3 is TGTGCCTCGTACCGTCGGGGGGATACAGGGAGAAAAGCACAACTCTTCTTT. Translating it yields CASYRRGDTGRKAQLFF.

The chain couples TRDV1 to TRDJ1; no clear D gene. The length of the CDR3 is 16 residues. Trimming removed 8 bases from V and 1 base from J, with 20 bases in between. Germline V gene lookup returns CDR1 TSWWSYY and CDR2 QGS. In nucleotides, the CDR3 is TGTGCTCTTAATAATATTCCCACACACTTCACCGATAAACTCATCTTT. Its protein product is CALNNIPTHFTDKLIF.

A few counts support this clone. The rearrangement links TRDV1 to TRDJ1; possibly TRDD2 for D (5 bases). Germline V lookup: CDR1 TSWWSYY, CDR2 QGS. The CDR3 covers 15 residues. Trimming shortened V by 3 bases and J by 7 bases, and 18 bases separated the two germline ends. DNA for the CDR3: TGTGCTCTTGGGGACCCCTACACCCCCTCTTCTAAACTCATCTTT. This translates into CALGDPYTPSSKLIF.

The chain carries TRDV1 and TRDJ1; the D is unclear. The CDR3 sequence is 17 residues long. The V gene's germline CDR1 is TSWWSYY and CDR2 QGS. Trimming removed 5 bases from V and 1 base from J, with 20 bases in between. CDR3 residues: CALGTPQRRPFTDKLIF. The CDR3 DNA is TGTGCTCTTGGGACCCCCCAAAGAAGGCCGTTCACCGATAAACTCATCTTT.

As for this clone: The junction departs from germline at one end; a sequencing error may be responsible. The chain has TRDV1 and TRDJ1; maybe TRDD2 (5 bases). Germline assignment: CDR1 TSWWSYY and CDR2 QGS. CDR3 length equals 22 residues. CDR3 DNA: TGTGCTCTTGGGGAAGTGCCCCTCGTTCCTCAGACCCCGAGGGGTTACTCCGATAAACTCATCTTC. Amino acid sequence: CALGEVPLVPQTPRGYSDKLIF.

This clone was found a few times. J is TRDJ1 and V is TRDV1; TRDD3 aligns across 9 bases. Per the germline V gene, CDR1 is TSWWSYY and CDR2 is QGS. There are 16 residues in the CDR3. With 0 bases clipped from V and 4 bases from J, the junction kept 6 bases outside the gene matches. CDR3 nucleotides: TGTGCTCTTGGGGAACTGGGGGATACTTCTGACGATAAACTCATCTTT. This gives the protein CALGELGDTSDDKLIF.

This clone was detected a few times. This sequence joins TRDV1 and TRDJ1, with 9 positions matching TRDD2. Germline V gives CDR1 TSWWSYY, CDR2 QGS. This CDR3 comprises 17 residues. Unmatched junction bases numbered 12, after V lost 6 bases and J lost 1 base. The CDR3 DNA is TGTGCTCTTGGCCGCCTTCCTACCTCCATGGGCACCGATAAACTCATCTTT. This sequence encodes CALGRLPTSMGTDKLIF.

V and J are TRDV1 and TRDJ1; TRDD3 matches 11 bases. The junction had 26 bases not matched to a gene; V was cut back by 3 bases and J by 2 bases. Germline CDR1 reads TSWWSYY; CDR2 reads QGS. The CDR3 is 23 amino acids. CDR3 residues: CALGDRRFLRDLWGIPGTDKLIF. The DNA of the CDR3 is TGTGCTCTTGGGGATCGACGGTTCCTACGTGACCTCTGGGGGATACCGGGGACCGATAAACTCATCTTT.